The clone carrying this T cell receptor beta chain was observed a handful of times. The sample's time point: persistent/refractory GD, antithyroid drugs over 5 years with positive TRAb. Isolated PBMC RNA provided the starting material for the TCR library. These data belong to a study of regulatory T cells in long-lasting Graves disease. This CDR3 contains 17 residues. Germline trimming cut 5 bases from V and 1 base from J; bases unmatched to any gene: 11. Germline V gives CDR1 KGHSH, CDR2 LQKENI. Libraries of TCR beta came from iRepertoire HTBI primers plus Arm-PCR of CDR3 regions. One entry per CDR3 protein, called by TCRdb with MiXCR from the multiplex PCR reads. The table lists more than 300,000 distinct CDR3 sequences, about 19% of them singletons.

The chain is built from TRBV18 and TRBJ1-3, with 7 nucleotides matching TRBD1. The origin of this receptor is a female donor with Graves disease. The sequenced sample was peripheral blood mononuclear cells (PBMCs), obtained when the disease was refractory, from a patient treated with antithyroid drugs. CDR3 sequence: CASSSVRDSASGNTIYF. The CDR3 DNA is TGTGCCAGCTCATCAGTTCGGGACAGCGCGTCTGGAAACACCATATATTTT.